The following is a TCR beta chain sequence with its context. Its target is not known. Trimming pared 6 bases from V and 0 bases from J, leaving 13 bases between. The CDR3 is 14 residues long. Germline CDR1 is SQVTM and CDR2 is ANQGSEA. The sample belongs to a study of vaccination effects on CD4 cells after COVID-19. As for the study in general: A couple of convalescent patients were sampled 16 days and one week before vaccination. Study observations and caveats: The study found that post-vaccine spike-reactive clones in convalescents were mainly new vaccine-induced clones.

In the ViraFEST assay, antigen-specific CD4+ clonotypes were identified by expansion after peptide-pool stimulation. When 10 to 11 days of culture had elapsed, CD4+ T cells were isolated. This individual contracted SARS-CoV-2 between March and December 2020, as verified by PCR. Method: immunoSEQ multiplex PCR; TCRdb's copy keeps in-frame clones and lacks some. The sample includes tens of thousands of clones, roughly 76% of them seen just once. The chain joins TRBV29-1 to TRBJ2-3; D possibly corresponds to TRBD1 (5 bases). The sequenced sample was CD4+ T cells from PBMCs cultured with SARS-CoV-2 spike peptides, obtained before COVID-19 vaccination. This TCR was sampled from a human donor who had a prior SARS-CoV-2 infection. The CDR3 reads CSVRTSTSTDTQYF. CDR3 DNA: TGCAGCGTCCGGACATCTACTAGCACAGATACGCAGTATTTT.